These 3 T cell receptor beta chains were sequenced from one sample in a study of blood T cell repertoires in COVID-19. This table comes from immunoSEQ multiplex PCR, and its TCRdb copy is limited to in-frame clones, with some not included. The table includes about 190,000 clones, more than 75% detected once. Sequenced sample: PBMCs or T cells enriched from blood (not recorded which). Every receptor here comes from a woman in her forties or fifties with acute COVID-19.

This sequence joins TRBV6-1 and TRBJ2-6; D is uncertain. The germline V and J ends were trimmed by 4 bases and 5 bases, with 15 bases remaining between them. The CDR3 is made up of 16 amino acids. Germline CDR1 reads MNHNS; CDR2 reads SASEGT. The CDR3 bases are TGTGCCAGCAGTGCATCTCAACATCTCAGGGCCAACGTCCTGACTTTC. The encoded protein is CASSASQHLRANVLTF.

This chain joins TRBV6-5 and TRBJ1-5; 7 positions agree with TRBD1. V trimming: 6 bases; J trimming: 4 bases; junction bases outside the gene matches: 6. From germline, CDR1 is MNHEY and CDR2 SVGAGI. This CDR3 contains 14 residues. The CDR3 protein is CASSSGTANQPQHF. CDR3 sequence (DNA): TGTGCCAGCAGCTCCGGGACAGCAAATCAGCCCCAGCATTTT.

This clone has just a few counts. V usage is TRBV30 and J usage is TRBJ1-5; no clear D gene. Germline CDR1 is GTSNPN and CDR2 is SVGIG (reference sequence). Trimming left V 2 bases short and J 3 bases short, with 11 bases between. This CDR3 region has 14 residues. Written as DNA, the CDR3 is TGTGCCTGGAGTACTGGGCTCCTCAATCAGCCCCAGCATTTT. Its translation: CAWSTGLLNQPQHF. Supplemented by reference TRBV30 and TRBJ1-5, the full variable domain reads SQTIHQWPATLVQPVGSPLSLECTVEGTSNPNLYWYRQAAGRGLQLLFYSVGIGQISSEVPQNLSASRPQDRQFILSSKKLLLSDSGFYLCAWSTGLLNQPQHFGDGTRLSIL.